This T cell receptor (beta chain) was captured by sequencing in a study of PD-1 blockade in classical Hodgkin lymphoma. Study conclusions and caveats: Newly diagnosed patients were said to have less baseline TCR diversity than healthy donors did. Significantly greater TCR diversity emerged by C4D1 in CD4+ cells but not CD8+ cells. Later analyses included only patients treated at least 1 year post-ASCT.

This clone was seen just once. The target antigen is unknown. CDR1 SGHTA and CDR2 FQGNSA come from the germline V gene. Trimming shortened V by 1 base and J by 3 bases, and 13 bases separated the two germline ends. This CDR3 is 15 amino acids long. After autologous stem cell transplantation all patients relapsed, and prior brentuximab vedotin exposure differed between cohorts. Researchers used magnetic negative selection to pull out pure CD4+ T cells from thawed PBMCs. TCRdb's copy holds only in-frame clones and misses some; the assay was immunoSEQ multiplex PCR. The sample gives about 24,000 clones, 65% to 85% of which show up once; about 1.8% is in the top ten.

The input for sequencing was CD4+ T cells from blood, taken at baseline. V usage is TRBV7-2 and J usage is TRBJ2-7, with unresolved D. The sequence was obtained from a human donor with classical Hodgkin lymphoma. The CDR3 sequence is CASSLGNGIHYEQYF. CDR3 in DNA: TGTGCCAGCAGCTTAGGTAACGGAATCCACTACGAGCAGTACTTC.